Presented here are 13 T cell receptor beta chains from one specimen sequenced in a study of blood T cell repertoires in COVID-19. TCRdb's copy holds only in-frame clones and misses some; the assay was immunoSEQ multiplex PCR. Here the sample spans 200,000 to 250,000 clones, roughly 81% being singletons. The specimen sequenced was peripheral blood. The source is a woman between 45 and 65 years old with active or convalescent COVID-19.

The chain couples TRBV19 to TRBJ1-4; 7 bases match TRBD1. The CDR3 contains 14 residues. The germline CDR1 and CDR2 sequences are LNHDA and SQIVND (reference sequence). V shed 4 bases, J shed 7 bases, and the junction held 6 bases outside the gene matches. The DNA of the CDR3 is TGTGCCAGTAGTACTACGGGACAGTTTGAAAAACTGTTTTTT. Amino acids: CASSTTGQFEKLFF.

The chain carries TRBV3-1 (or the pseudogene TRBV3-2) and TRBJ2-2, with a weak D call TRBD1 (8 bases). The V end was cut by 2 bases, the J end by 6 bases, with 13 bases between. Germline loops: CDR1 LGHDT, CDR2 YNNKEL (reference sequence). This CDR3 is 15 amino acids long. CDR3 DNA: TGTGCCAGCAGCCAAACAGGGGGGGAGGCCGGGGAGCTGTTTTTT. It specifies CASSQTGGEAGELFF.

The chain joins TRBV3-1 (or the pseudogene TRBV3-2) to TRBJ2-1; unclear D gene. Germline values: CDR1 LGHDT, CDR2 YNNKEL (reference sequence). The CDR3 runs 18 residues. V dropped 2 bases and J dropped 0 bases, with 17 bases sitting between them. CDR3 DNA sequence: TGTGCCAGCAGCCAATTGGCGGTTGACTCCCTCTCCTACAATGAGCAGTTCTTC. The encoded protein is CASSQLAVDSLSYNEQFF.

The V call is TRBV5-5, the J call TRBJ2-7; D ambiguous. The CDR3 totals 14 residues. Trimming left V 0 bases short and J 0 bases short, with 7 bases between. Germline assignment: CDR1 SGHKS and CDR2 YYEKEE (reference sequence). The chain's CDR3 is CASSLGQNSYEQYV. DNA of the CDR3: TGTGCCAGCAGCTTGGGGCAGAACTCCTACGAGCAGTACGTC.

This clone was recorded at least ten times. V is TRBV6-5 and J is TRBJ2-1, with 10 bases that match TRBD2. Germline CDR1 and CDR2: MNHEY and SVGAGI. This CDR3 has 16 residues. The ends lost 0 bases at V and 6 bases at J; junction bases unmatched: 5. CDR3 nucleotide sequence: TGTGCCAGCAGTTACTCACCACTAGCGGGGCTCAATGAGCAGTTCTTC. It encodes CASSYSPLAGLNEQFF.

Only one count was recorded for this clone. The CDR3 nucleotides read TGTGCCAGCAGCCAAGAGGTCCTAGCCGATACGCAGTATTTT. It specifies CASSQEVLADTQYF. The chain combines TRBV4-2 with TRBJ2-3; a possible D gene is TRBD2 (5 bases). There are 14 residues in the CDR3. Trimming stripped 0 bases from V and 6 bases from J, with 10 bases between. CDR1 and CDR2 from the germline V gene are LGHNA and YNFKEQ.

In nucleotides, the CDR3 is TGTGCTAGTGGCTTACTAGCGTCTCCCTACAATGAGCAGTTCTTC. This translates into CASGLLASPYNEQFF. The V gene is TRBV12-5, the J gene TRBJ2-1, with 7 nucleotides matching TRBD2. Unmatched junction bases numbered 7, after V lost 6 bases and J lost 2 bases. The length of the CDR3 is 15 residues. The germline CDR1 and CDR2 sequences are LGHNT and FRNRAP.

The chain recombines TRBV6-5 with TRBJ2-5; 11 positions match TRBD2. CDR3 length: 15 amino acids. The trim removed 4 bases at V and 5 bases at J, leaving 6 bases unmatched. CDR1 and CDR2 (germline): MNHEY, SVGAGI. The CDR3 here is CASSLAGGPWETQYF. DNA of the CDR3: TGTGCCAGCAGTTTAGCGGGGGGGCCTTGGGAGACCCAGTACTTC.

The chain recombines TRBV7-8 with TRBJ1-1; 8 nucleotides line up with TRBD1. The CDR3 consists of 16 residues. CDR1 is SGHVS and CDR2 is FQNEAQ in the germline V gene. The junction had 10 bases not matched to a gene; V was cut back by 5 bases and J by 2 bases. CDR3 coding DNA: TGTGCCAGCAGCCCCGGGTCCGGGACAGGTAACACTGAAGCTTTCTTT. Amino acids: CASSPGSGTGNTEAFF.

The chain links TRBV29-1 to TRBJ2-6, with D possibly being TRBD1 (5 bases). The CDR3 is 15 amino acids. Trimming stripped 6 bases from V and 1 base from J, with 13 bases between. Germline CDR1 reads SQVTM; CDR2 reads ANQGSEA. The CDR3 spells CSVKGQGSGANVLTF. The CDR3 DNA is TGCAGCGTCAAGGGCCAGGGTTCTGGGGCCAACGTCCTGACTTTC. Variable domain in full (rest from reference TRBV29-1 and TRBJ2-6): SAVISQKPSRDICQRGTSLTIQCQVDSQVTMMFWYRQQPGQSLTLIATANQGSEATYESGFVIDKFPISRPNLTFSTLTVSNMSPEDSSIYLCSVKGQGSGANVLTFGAGSRLTVL.

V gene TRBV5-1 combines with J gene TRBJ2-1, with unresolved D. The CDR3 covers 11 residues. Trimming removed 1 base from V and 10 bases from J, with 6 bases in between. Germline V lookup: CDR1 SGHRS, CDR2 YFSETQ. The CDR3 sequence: CASSLLEEQFF. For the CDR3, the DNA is TGCGCCAGCAGCTTGTTAGAGGAGCAGTTCTTC.

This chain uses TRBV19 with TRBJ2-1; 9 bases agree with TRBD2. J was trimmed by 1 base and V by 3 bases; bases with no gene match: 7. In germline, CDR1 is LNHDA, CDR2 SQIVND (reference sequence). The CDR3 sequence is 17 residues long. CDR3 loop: CASSIDIGLASYNEQFF. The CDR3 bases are TGTGCCAGTAGTATTGACATTGGACTAGCGTCCTACAATGAGCAGTTCTTC.

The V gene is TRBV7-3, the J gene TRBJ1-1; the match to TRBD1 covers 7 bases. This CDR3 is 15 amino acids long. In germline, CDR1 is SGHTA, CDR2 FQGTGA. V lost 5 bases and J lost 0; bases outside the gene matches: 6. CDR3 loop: CASSPQGTVNTEAFF. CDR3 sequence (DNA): TGTGCCAGCAGCCCCCAAGGGACAGTGAACACTGAAGCTTTCTTT.